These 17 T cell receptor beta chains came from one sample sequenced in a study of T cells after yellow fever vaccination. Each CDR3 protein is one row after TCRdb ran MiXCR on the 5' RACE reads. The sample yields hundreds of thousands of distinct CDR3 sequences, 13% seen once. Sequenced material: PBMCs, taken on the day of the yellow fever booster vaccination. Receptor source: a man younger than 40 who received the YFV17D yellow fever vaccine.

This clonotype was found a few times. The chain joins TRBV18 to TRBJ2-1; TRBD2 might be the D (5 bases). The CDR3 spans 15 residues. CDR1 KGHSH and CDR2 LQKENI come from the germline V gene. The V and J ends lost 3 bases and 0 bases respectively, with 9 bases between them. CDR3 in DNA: TGTGCCAGCTCACCCTTTACTAGCTCCTACAATGAGCAGTTCTTC. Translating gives CASSPFTSSYNEQFF. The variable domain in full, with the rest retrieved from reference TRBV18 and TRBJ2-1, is NAGVMQNPRHLVRRRGQEARLRCSPMKGHSHVYWYRQLPEEGLKFMVYLQKENIIDESGMPKERFSAEFPKEGPSILRIQQVVRGDSAAYFCASSPFTSSYNEQFFGPGTRLTVL.

The CDR3 DNA is TGCGCCAGCAGTGAGGAGGTACTACGAAAGACCCAGTACTTC. Its protein product is CASSEEVLRKTQYF. The chain recombines TRBV10-2 with TRBJ2-5; no firm D call. CDR3 length: 14 amino acids. The ends were cut back, 2 bases at V and 6 bases at J, with 13 bases in the middle. The germline gives CDR1 WSHSY, CDR2 SAAADI.

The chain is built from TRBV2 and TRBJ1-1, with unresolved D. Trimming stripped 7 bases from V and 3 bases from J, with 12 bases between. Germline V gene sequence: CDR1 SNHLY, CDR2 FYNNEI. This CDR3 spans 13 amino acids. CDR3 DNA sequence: TGTGCCAGCACCCTTGTTATGGACACTGAAGCTTTCTTT. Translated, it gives CASTLVMDTEAFF.

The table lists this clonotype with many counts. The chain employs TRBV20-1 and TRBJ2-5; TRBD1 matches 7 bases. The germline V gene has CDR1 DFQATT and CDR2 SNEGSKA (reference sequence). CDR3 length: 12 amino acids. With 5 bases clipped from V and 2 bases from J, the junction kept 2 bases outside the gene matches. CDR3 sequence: CSARGQQETQYF. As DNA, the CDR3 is TGCAGTGCTCGGGGACAGCAAGAGACCCAGTACTTC.

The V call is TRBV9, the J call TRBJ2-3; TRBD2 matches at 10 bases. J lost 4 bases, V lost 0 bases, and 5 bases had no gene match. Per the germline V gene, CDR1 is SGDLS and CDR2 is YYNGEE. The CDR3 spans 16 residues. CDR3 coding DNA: TGTGCCAGCAGCGTAGGGGCTAGCGGGAGCTCAGATACGCAGTATTTT. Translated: CASSVGASGSSDTQYF. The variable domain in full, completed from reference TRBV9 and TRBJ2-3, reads DSGVTQTPKHLITATGQRVTLRCSPRSGDLSVYWYQQSLDQGLQFLIQYYNGEERAKGNILERFSAQQFPDLHSELNLSSLELGDSALYFCASSVGASGSSDTQYFGPGTRLTVL.

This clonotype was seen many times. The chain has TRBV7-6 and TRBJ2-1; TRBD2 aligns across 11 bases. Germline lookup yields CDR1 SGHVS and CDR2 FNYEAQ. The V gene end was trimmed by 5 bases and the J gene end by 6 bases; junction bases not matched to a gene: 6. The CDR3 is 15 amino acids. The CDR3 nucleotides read TGTGCCAGCAGCCCTCCCGGGACTAGCGGCAATGAGCAGTTCTTC. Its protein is CASSPPGTSGNEQFF.

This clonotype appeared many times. CDR3 sequence (DNA): TGTGCCAGCAGCTCACAGGGGGTGAATCAGCCCCAGCATTTT. Its protein is CASSSQGVNQPQHF. The chain employs TRBV7-2 and TRBJ1-5; the match to TRBD1 covers 8 bases. CDR3 length: 14 residues. Germline V gene data show CDR1 as SGHTA and CDR2 as FQGNSA. Unmatched junction bases numbered 3, after V lost 4 bases and J lost 4 bases.

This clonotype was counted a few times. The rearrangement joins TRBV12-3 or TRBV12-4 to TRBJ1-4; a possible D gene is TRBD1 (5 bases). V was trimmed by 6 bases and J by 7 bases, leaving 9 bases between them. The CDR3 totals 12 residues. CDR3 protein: CASSTGGEKLFF. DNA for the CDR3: TGTGCCAGCAGCACGGGGGGTGAAAAACTGTTTTTT.

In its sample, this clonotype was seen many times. CDR3 region: CASASLKANEQFF. Here the CDR3 DNA reads TGTGCCAGCGCCTCCCTCAAGGCCAATGAGCAGTTCTTC. V usage is TRBV6-2 or TRBV6-3 and J usage is TRBJ2-1; D not certain. This CDR3 is built from 13 residues. Germline lookup yields CDR1 MNHEY and CDR2 SVGEGT. The ends were cut back, 8 bases at V and 6 bases at J, with 14 bases in the middle.

The CDR3 spells CSANNEQFF. For the CDR3, the DNA is TGCAGTGCTAACAATGAGCAGTTCTTC. V gene TRBV20-1 combines with J gene TRBJ2-1; no reliable D call. The CDR3 covers 9 residues. V dropped 4 bases and J dropped 5 bases, with 0 bases sitting between them. Germline lookup yields CDR1 DFQATT and CDR2 SNEGSKA (reference sequence).

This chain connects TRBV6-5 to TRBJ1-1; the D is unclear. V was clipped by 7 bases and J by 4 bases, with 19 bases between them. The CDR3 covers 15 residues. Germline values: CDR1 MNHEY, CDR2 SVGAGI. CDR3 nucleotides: TGTGCCAGCATACCCAGAGGTCTGGCTGGCACTGAAGCTTTCTTT. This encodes CASIPRGLAGTEAFF.

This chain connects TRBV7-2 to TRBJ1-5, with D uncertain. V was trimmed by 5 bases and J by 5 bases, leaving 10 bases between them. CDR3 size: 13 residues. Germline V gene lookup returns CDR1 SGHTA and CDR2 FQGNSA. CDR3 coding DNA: TGTGCCAGCAGCCGGAGTATGGATCAGCCCCAGCATTTT. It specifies CASSRSMDQPQHF.

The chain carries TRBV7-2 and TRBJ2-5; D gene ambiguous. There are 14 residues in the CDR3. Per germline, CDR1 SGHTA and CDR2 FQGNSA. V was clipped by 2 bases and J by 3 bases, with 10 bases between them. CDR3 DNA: TGTGCCAGCAGCTTATTTGGACGGGAAGAGACCCAGTACTTC. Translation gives CASSLFGREETQYF. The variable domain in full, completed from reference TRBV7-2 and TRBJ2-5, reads GAGVSQSPSNKVTEKGKDVELRCDPISGHTALYWYRQSLGQGLEFLIYFQGNSAPDKSGLPSDRFSAERTGGSVSTLTIQRTQQEDSAVYLCASSLFGREETQYFGPGTRLLVL.

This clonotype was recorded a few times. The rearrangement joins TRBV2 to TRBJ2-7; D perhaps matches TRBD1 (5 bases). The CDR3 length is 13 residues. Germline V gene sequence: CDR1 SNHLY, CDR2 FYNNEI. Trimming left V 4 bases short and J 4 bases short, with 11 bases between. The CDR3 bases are TGTGCCAGCAGTGCACAGGTTCAATACGAGCAGTACTTC. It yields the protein CASSAQVQYEQYF.

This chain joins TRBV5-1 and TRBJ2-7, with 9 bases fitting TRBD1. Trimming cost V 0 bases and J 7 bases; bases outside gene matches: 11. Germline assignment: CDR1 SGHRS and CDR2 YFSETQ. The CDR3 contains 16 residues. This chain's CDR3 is CASSLALWTGVREQYF. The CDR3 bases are TGCGCCAGCAGCTTGGCCTTATGGACAGGGGTAAGGGAGCAGTACTTC.

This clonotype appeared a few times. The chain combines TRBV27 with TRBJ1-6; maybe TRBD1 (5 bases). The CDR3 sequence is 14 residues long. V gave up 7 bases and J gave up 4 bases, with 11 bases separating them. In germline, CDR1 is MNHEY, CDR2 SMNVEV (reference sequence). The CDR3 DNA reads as TGTGCCAGCACTAGGGGTCCGTATAATTCACCCCTCCACTTT. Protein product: CASTRGPYNSPLHF.

CDR3 residues: CAIRNTSGPSYNEQFF. CDR3 in DNA: TGTGCCATCAGGAACACTAGCGGGCCGTCCTACAATGAGCAGTTCTTC. The chain couples TRBV10-3 to TRBJ2-1, with 9 bases aligning to TRBD2. Per the germline V gene, CDR1 is ENHRY and CDR2 is SYGVKD. This CDR3 comprises 16 residues. V dropped 6 bases and J dropped 1; count of bases not matched to a gene: 7.